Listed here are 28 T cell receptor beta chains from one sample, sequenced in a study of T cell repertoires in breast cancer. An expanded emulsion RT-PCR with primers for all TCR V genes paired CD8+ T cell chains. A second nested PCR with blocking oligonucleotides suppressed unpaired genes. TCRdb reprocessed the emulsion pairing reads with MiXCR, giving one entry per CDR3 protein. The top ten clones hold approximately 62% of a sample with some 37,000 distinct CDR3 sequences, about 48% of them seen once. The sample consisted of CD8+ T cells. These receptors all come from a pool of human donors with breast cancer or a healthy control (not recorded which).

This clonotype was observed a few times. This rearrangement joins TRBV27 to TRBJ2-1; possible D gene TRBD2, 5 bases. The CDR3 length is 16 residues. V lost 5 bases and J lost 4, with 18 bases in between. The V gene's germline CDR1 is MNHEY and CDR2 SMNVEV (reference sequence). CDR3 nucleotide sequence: TGTGCCAGCAGTCTCGACGGACTTATGCCTTACAATGAGCAGTTCTTC. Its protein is CASSLDGLMPYNEQFF.

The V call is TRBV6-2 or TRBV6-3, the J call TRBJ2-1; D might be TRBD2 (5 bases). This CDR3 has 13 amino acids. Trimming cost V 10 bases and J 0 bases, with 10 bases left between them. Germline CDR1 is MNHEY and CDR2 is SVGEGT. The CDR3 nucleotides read TGTGCCATAACTAGTGTCTCCTACAATGAGCAGTTCTTC. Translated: CAITSVSYNEQFF.

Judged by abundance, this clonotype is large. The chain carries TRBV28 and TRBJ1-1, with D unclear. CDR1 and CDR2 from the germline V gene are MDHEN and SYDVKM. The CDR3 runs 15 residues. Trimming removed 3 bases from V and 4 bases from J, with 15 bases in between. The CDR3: CASSLNDDPATEAFF. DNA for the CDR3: TGTGCCAGCAGTTTGAATGATGACCCGGCCACTGAAGCTTTCTTT.

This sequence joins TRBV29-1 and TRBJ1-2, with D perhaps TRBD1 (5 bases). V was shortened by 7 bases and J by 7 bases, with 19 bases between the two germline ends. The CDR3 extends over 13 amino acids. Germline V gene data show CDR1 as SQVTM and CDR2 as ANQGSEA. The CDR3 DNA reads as TGCAGCGCCTCCCGGGACTCCCGCGGTGGCTACACCTTC. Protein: CSASRDSRGGYTF.

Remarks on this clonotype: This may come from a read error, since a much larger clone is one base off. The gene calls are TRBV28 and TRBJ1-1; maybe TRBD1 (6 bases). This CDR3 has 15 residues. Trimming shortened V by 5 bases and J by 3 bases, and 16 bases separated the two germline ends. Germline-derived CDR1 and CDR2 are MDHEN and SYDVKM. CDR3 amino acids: CASSLWGGGYTEAFF. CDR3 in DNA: TGTGCCAGCAGTCTTTGGGGAGGGGGATACACTGAAGCTTTCTTT. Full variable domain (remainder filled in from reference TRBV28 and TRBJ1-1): DVKVTQSSRYLVKRTGEKVFLECVQDMDHENMFWYRQDPGLGLRLIYFSYDVKMKEKGDIPEGYSVSREKKERFSLILESASTNQTSMYLCASSLWGGGYTEAFFGQGTRLTVV.

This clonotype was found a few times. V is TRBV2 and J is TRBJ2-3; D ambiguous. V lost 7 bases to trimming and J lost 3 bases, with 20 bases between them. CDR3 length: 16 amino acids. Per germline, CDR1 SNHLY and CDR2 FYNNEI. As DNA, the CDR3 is TGTGCCAGCACCCACGCGACGTGGCCGTTTACAGATACGCAGTATTTT. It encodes CASTHATWPFTDTQYF.

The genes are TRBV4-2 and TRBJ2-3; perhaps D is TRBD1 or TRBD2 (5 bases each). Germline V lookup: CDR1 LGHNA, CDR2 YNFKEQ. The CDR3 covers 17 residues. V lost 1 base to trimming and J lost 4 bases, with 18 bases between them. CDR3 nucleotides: TGTGCCAGCAGCCAAGCCGGGCCCCTGAGGGGCCCAGATACGCAGTATTTT. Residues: CASSQAGPLRGPDTQYF.

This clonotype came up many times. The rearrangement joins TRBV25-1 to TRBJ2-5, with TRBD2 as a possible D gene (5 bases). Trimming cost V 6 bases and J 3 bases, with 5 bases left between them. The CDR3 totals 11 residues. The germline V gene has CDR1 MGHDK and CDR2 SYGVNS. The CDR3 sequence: CASSGEETQYF. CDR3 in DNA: TGTGCCAGCAGCGGGGAAGAGACCCAGTACTTC.

The CDR3 sequence: CASSEFQGGQLGTNEKLFF. CDR3 DNA: TGCGCCAGCAGTGAGTTCCAGGGGGGTCAGTTAGGAACTAATGAAAAACTGTTTTTT. This rearrangement joins TRBV10-1 to TRBJ1-4; TRBD1 matches at 7 bases. The trim removed 1 base at V and 1 base at J, leaving 12 bases unmatched. CDR3 length: 19 residues. From germline, CDR1 is WNHNN and CDR2 SYGVQD (reference sequence).

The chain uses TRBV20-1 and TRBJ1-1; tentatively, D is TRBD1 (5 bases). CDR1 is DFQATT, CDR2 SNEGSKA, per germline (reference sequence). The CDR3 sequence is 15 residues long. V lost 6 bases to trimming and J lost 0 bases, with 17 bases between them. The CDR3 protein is CSAPQPGLLNTEAFF. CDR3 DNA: TGCAGTGCCCCTCAACCGGGACTACTGAACACTGAAGCTTTCTTT.

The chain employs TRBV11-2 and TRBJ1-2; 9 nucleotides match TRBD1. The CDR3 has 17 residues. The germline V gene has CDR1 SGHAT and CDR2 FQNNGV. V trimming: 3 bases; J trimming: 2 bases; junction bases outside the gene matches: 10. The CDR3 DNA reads TGTGCCAGCAGCTTCTTACACGGGACAGGGAAGAACTATGGCTACACCTTC. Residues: CASSFLHGTGKNYGYTF. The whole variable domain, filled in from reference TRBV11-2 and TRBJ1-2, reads EAGVAQSPRYKIIEKRQSVAFWCNPISGHATLYWYQQILGQGPKLLIQFQNNGVVDDSQLPKDRFSAERLKGVDSTLKIQPAKLEDSAVYLCASSFLHGTGKNYGYTFGSGTRLTVV.

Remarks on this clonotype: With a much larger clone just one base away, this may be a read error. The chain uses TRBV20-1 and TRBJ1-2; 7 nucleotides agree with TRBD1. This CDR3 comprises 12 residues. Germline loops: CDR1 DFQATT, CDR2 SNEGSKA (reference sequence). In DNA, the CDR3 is TGCAGTGCTAGCACCGGGACAGATGGCCACACCTTC. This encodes CSASTGTDGHTF.

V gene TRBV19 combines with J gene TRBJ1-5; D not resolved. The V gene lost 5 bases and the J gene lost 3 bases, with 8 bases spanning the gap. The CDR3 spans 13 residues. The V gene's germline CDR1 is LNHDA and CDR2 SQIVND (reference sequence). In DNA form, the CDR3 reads TGTGCCAGTAGTTTAAGCTACAATCAGCCCCAGCATTTT. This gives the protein CASSLSYNQPQHF.

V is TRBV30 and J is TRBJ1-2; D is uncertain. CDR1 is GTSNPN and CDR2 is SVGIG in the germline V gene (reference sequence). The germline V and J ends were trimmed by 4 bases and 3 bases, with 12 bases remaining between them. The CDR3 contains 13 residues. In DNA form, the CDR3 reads TGTGCCTGGACTCGTCAGGATTACTATGGCTACACCTTC. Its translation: CAWTRQDYYGYTF.

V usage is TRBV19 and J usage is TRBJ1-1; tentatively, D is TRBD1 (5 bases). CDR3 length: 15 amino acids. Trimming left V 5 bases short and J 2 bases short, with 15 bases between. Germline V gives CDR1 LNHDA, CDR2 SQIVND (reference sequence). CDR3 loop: CASSHSWGGNTEAFF. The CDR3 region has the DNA TGTGCCAGTAGTCACAGCTGGGGGGGAAACACTGAAGCTTTCTTT.

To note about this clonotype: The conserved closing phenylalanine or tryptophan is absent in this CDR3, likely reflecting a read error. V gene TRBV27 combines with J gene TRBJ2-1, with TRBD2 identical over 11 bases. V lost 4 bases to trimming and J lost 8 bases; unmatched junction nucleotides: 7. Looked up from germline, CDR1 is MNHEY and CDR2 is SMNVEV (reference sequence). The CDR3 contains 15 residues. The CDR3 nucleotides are TGTGCCAGCAGTTGGTTAGCGGGAGGGTATCATGAGCAGTTCTCC. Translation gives CASSWLAGGYHEQFS.

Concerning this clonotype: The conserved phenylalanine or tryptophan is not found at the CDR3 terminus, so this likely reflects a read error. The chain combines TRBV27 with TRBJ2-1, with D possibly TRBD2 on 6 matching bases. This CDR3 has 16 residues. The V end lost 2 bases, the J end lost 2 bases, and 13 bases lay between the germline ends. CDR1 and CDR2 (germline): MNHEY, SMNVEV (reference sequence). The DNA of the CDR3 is TGTGCCAGCAGTTTAGCCTTGGAGGGGCCCTACAATGAGCAGTTCTTA. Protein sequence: CASSLALEGPYNEQFL.

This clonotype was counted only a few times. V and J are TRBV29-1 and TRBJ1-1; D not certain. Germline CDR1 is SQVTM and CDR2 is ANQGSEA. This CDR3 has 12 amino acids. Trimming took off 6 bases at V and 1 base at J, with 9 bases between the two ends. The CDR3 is CSVRLQNTEAFF. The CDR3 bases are TGCAGCGTCCGGCTTCAGAACACTGAAGCTTTCTTT.

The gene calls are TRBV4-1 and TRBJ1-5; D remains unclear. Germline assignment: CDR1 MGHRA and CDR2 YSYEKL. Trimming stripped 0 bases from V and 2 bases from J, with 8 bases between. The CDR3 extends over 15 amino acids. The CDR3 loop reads CASSQEEGGNQPQHF. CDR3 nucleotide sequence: TGCGCCAGCAGCCAAGAGGAGGGAGGCAATCAGCCCCAGCATTTT.

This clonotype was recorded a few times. This CDR3 reads CSASGLAGGGNEQFF. The CDR3 bases are TGCAGTGCCTCTGGACTAGCGGGAGGTGGGAATGAGCAGTTCTTC. This sequence joins TRBV20-1 and TRBJ2-1, with TRBD2 matching 14 bases. CDR1 and CDR2 (germline): DFQATT, SNEGSKA (reference sequence). V was clipped by 6 bases and J by 7 bases; unmatched bases: 8. The CDR3 sequence is 15 residues long.

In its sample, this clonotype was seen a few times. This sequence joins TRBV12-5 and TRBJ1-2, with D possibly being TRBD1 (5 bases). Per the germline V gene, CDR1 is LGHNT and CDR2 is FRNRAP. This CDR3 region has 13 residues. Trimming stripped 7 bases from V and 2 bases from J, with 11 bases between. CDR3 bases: TGTGCTAGTGCCTCGACAGAAAACTATGGCTACACCTTC. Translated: CASASTENYGYTF.

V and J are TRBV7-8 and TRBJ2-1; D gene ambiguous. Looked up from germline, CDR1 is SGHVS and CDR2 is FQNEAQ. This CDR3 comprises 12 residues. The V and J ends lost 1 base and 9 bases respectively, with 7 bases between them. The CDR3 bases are TGTGCCAGCAGCTTAGGAGAAATTGAGCAGTTCTTC. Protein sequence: CASSLGEIEQFF.

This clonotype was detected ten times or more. CDR3 amino acids: CASITGGTDTQYF. CDR3 coding DNA: TGTGCCAGCATTACAGGGGGCACAGATACGCAGTATTTT. The chain couples TRBV6-1 to TRBJ2-3; the match to TRBD1 covers 7 bases. Germline CDR1 is MNHNS and CDR2 is SASEGT. CDR3 size: 13 residues. V trimming: 7 bases; J trimming: 1 base; junction bases outside the gene matches: 2.

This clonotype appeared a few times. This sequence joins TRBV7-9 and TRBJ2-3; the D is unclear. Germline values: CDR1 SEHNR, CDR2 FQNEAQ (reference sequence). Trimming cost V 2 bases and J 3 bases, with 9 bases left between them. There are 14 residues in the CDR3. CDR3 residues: CASSLTKATDTQYF. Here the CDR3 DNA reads TGTGCCAGCAGCTTAACGAAGGCGACAGATACGCAGTATTTT.

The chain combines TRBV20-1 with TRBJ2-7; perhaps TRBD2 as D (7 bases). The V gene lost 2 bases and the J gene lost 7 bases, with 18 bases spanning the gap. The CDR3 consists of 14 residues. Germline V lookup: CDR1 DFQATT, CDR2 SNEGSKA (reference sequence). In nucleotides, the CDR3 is TGCAGTGCTAGAAAAGGGGGGAGGGGTGGGGAGCAGTACTTC. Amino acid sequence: CSARKGGRGGEQYF.

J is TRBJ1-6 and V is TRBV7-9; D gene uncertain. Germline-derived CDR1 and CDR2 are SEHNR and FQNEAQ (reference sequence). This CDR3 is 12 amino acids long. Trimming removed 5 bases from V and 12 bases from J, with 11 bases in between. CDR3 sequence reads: CASSINQGPLHF. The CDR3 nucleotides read TGTGCCAGCAGCATAAACCAAGGACCCCTCCACTTT.

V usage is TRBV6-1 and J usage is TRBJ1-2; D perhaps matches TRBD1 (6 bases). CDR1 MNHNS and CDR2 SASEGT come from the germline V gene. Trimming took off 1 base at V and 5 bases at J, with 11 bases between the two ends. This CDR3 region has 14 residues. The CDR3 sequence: CASSEDVGGYGYTF. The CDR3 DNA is TGTGCCAGCAGTGAAGATGTAGGGGGATATGGCTACACCTTC.

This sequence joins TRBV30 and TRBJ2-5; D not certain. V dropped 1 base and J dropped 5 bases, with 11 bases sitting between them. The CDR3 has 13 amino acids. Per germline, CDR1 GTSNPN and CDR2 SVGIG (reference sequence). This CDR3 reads CAWSADNGETQYF. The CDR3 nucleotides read TGTGCCTGGAGTGCAGATAATGGGGAGACCCAGTACTTC.